A single sample gave rise to the 21 T cell receptor beta chains below, sequenced in a study of response to subunit inactivated influenza vaccine. TCRdb re-called the RT-PCR reads through MiXCR, storing one row per CDR3 protein. The sample gives a few hundred thousand distinct CDR3 sequences, just over 20% of which show up once; 10% is in the top ten. The input for sequencing was PBMCs from blood, taken less than 22 months after vaccination. The source is a man between 50 and 69 years old who received an inactivated influenza vaccine.

This clonotype came up a few times. V usage is TRBV28 and J usage is TRBJ1-1; no firm D call. The CDR3 loop spans 15 amino acids. The germline gives CDR1 MDHEN, CDR2 SYDVKM. Deletions cut 5 bases from V and 7 bases from J, with 20 bases between. CDR3 in amino acids: CASSTPGSTGDEAFF. The CDR3 DNA follows: TGTGCCAGCAGTACCCCCGGATCGACCGGGGATGAAGCTTTCTTT.

This clonotype was recorded many times. The V and J genes are TRBV15 and TRBJ1-4; no clear D. The V end lost 1 base, the J end lost 8 bases, and 14 bases lay between the germline ends. This CDR3 is 15 amino acids long. Germline CDR1 is LNHNV and CDR2 is YYDKDF (reference sequence). CDR3 DNA: TGTGCCACCAGCAGAGCAGTTGGCGGGCGAGAAAAACTGTTTTTT. Protein sequence: CATSRAVGGREKLFF.

This clonotype was observed once. One end of the junction fails to match germline, which may point to a read error. The CDR3 is CASSQDRTYGCTF. CDR3 in DNA: TGCGCCAGCAGCCAAGACAGGACCTATGGCTGCACCTTC. The gene calls are TRBV4-3 and TRBJ1-2; D not resolved. Per the germline V gene, CDR1 is LGHNA and CDR2 is YSLEER. The CDR3 is 13 amino acids.

This clonotype came up a few times. One end of the junction fails to match germline, which may point to a read error. The chain has TRBV20-1 and TRBJ1-2; a possible D gene is TRBD1 (5 bases). This CDR3 spans 12 amino acids. Looked up from germline, CDR1 is DFQATT and CDR2 is SNEGSKA (reference sequence). Written as DNA, the CDR3 is TGCAGTGCTAGACCCAGGGACTCCATATTTACTTTC. It is translated as CSARPRDSIFTF.

This clonotype was detected only a few times. This sequence joins TRBV27 and TRBJ2-1; 7 positions match TRBD2. V shed 2 bases, J shed 6 bases, and the junction held 13 bases outside the gene matches. The CDR3 has 17 amino acids. Germline-derived CDR1 and CDR2 are MNHEY and SMNVEV (reference sequence). As DNA, the CDR3 is TGTGCCAGCAGTTTAAAAGCGGGATCTGCGCCTGTCAATGAGCAGTTCTTC. It translates to CASSLKAGSAPVNEQFF.

This clonotype was counted between two and nine times. The rearrangement links TRBV20-1 to TRBJ1-4; the D is unclear. The CDR3 extends over 14 amino acids. Germline V gene sequence: CDR1 DFQATT, CDR2 SNEGSKA (reference sequence). Trimming took 1 base from V and 6 from J, leaving 12 bases between them. The CDR3 is CSARVPGSDEKLFF. Here the CDR3 DNA reads TGCAGTGCTAGAGTGCCGGGGTCGGATGAAAAACTGTTTTTT.

The chain carries TRBV20-1 and TRBJ2-3; 11 bases map to TRBD2. The germline V gene encodes CDR1 DFQATT and CDR2 SNEGSKA (reference sequence). The CDR3 is 15 amino acids. V lost 5 bases, J lost 5 bases, and 9 bases stayed unmatched. CDR3: CSAQPPSGGLDTQYF. For the CDR3, the DNA is TGCAGTGCTCAACCCCCTAGCGGGGGGTTAGATACGCAGTATTTT.

This clonotype was counted at least ten times. V is TRBV27 and J is TRBJ1-1, with TRBD1 as a possible D gene (5 bases). Germline assignment: CDR1 MNHEY and CDR2 SMNVEV (reference sequence). This CDR3 region has 13 residues. V was trimmed by 4 bases and J by 4 bases, leaving 10 bases between them. CDR3 in DNA: TGTGCCAGCAGTTGGGGACTCGGCACTGAAGCTTTCTTT. Residues: CASSWGLGTEAFF.

J is TRBJ2-3 and V is TRBV5-4, with 12 bases fitting TRBD2. The CDR3 has 18 amino acids. V lost 0 bases and J lost 3; bases outside the gene matches: 8. CDR1 is SGHNT and CDR2 is YYREEE in the germline V gene (reference sequence). The CDR3 reads CASSLGTSGGINTDTQYF. CDR3 in DNA: TGTGCCAGCAGCTTGGGAACTAGCGGGGGGATCAATACAGATACGCAGTATTTT.

The V call is TRBV5-1, the J call TRBJ2-5; 9 bases align to TRBD2. V dropped 4 bases and J dropped 2; count of bases not matched to a gene: 12. This CDR3 has 17 amino acids. The germline CDR1 and CDR2 sequences are SGHRS and YFSETQ. The CDR3 protein is CASSPLGVLAGQETQYF. CDR3 DNA: TGCGCCAGCAGCCCCCTGGGGGTTCTAGCGGGGCAAGAGACCCAGTACTTC.

The chain is built from TRBV6-5 and TRBJ2-7; TRBD1 matches 8 bases. V dropped 2 bases and J dropped 2; count of bases not matched to a gene: 8. This CDR3 has 16 residues. In germline, CDR1 is MNHEY, CDR2 SVGAGI. This CDR3 reads CASSYRVGQGPYEQYF. CDR3 in DNA: TGTGCCAGCAGTTACAGAGTTGGACAGGGACCCTACGAGCAGTACTTC.

This clonotype occurred a few times. This sequence joins TRBV6-2 or TRBV6-3 and TRBJ2-7; the match to TRBD1 covers 7 bases. The CDR3 length is 12 residues. V trimming: 5 bases; J trimming: 6 bases; junction bases outside the gene matches: 4. Per germline, CDR1 MNHEY and CDR2 SVGEGT. CDR3 nucleotides: TGTGCCAGCAGTCAGGGGACAGTCGAGCAGTACTTC. Protein: CASSQGTVEQYF.

This clonotype came up once. The CDR3 bases are TGTGCCAGCAGGGGGGGGCACAATAATTCACCCCTCCACTTT. Protein product: CASRGGHNNSPLHF. This chain links TRBV12-3 or TRBV12-4 with TRBJ1-6; TRBD1 might be the D (6 bases). CDR3 length: 14 residues. V dropped 6 bases and J dropped 5 bases, with 11 bases sitting between them.

The chain joins TRBV20-1 to TRBJ1-5; D perhaps matches TRBD1 (6 bases). The germline V gene encodes CDR1 DFQATT and CDR2 SNEGSKA (reference sequence). The CDR3 consists of 18 residues. The ends were cut back, 1 base at V and 0 bases at J, with 19 bases in the middle. The CDR3 reads CSARVVGQDLYSNQPQHF. CDR3 in DNA: TGCAGTGCTAGAGTGGTGGGACAAGACCTTTATAGCAATCAGCCCCAGCATTTT.

This clonotype was seen more than once but under ten times. The chain carries TRBV18 and TRBJ1-4; D gene ambiguous. V was cut by 0 bases and J by 7 bases, with 12 bases left in between. In germline, CDR1 is KGHSH, CDR2 LQKENI. The CDR3 loop spans 15 amino acids. The CDR3: CASSPPGRPAEKLFF. The CDR3 DNA reads as TGTGCCAGCTCACCACCTGGACGCCCAGCTGAAAAACTGTTTTTT.

This clonotype was recorded at least ten times. The chain couples TRBV7-9 to TRBJ1-1; D might be TRBD1 (5 bases). CDR3 length: 16 amino acids. V was trimmed by 1 base and J by 6 bases, leaving 18 bases between them. The V gene's germline CDR1 is SEHNR and CDR2 FQNEAQ (reference sequence). For the CDR3, the DNA is TGTGCCAGCAGCTTAGTGGGTATGGGAACGGGACCTGAAGCTTTCTTT. It yields the protein CASSLVGMGTGPEAFF.

This clonotype was counted many times. The rearrangement joins TRBV20-1 to TRBJ2-3; the D gene is possibly TRBD2 (6 bases). In germline, CDR1 is DFQATT, CDR2 SNEGSKA (reference sequence). The ends were cut back, 4 bases at V and 5 bases at J, with 19 bases in the middle. The CDR3 runs to 15 residues. DNA for the CDR3: TGCAGTGCTACCCCGAGGGGCCGGGAGATAGATACGCAGTATTTT. It is translated as CSATPRGREIDTQYF.

The chain recombines TRBV6-5 with TRBJ1-1; possible D gene TRBD1, 5 bases. The CDR3 is 14 amino acids. CDR1 MNHEY and CDR2 SVGAGI come from the germline V gene. V lost 4 bases and J 5 bases, leaving 14 bases between the germline ends. CDR3 amino acids: CASSFSPGATEAFF. As DNA, the CDR3 is TGTGCCAGCAGTTTCTCCCCCGGGGCTACTGAAGCTTTCTTT.

This rearrangement joins TRBV10-1 to TRBJ2-2; D remains ambiguous. Trimming shortened V by 2 bases and J by 5 bases, and 6 bases separated the two germline ends. CDR3 size: 13 residues. Germline lookup yields CDR1 WNHNN and CDR2 SYGVQD (reference sequence). CDR3 DNA sequence: TGCGCCAGCAGTGAGATTGGGACCGGGGAGCTGTTTTTT. Translated: CASSEIGTGELFF.

The gene calls are TRBV6-2 or TRBV6-3 and TRBJ1-5, with 7 bases that match TRBD1. This CDR3 is built from 15 residues. Losses at the gene ends were 4 bases for V and 0 bases for J; bases not matched to a gene: 3. Germline V gene lookup returns CDR1 MNHEY and CDR2 SVGEGT. The DNA for the CDR3 is TGTGCCAGCAGTTGGGGACAGATTAGCAATCAGCCCCAGCATTTT. The encoded protein is CASSWGQISNQPQHF.

The gene calls are TRBV11-2 and TRBJ2-7; the D gene could be TRBD1 or TRBD2 (5 bases each). The CDR3 extends over 15 amino acids. Germline CDR1 and CDR2: SGHAT and FQNNGV. Trimming stripped 1 base from V and 2 bases from J, with 12 bases between. In nucleotides, the CDR3 is TGTGCCAGCAGCTTAGTAGGGGACGGTCCCTACGAGCAGTACTTC. It translates to CASSLVGDGPYEQYF.